This T cell receptor (beta chain) was recovered during a study of beta chain features in type 1 diabetes. Overall study context: In all, 107,917,701 sorted cells from all samples were analyzed.

CD4+ naive, central memory, regulatory and stem cell-like memory subsets were isolated by sorting on CD45RO/CCR7/CD25/CD127/CD95/CD27. This CDR3 is built from 17 residues. This clone was found a few times. Its specificity is unknown. Findings and caveats of the study: Insertions were fewer and deletions more numerous at VDJ junctions in type 1 diabetes patients. cDNA-based sequencing might over-represent cells highly expressing TCR.

TCRB transcripts that were expressed got sequenced, as all of the isolated RNA had been reverse transcribed. Sequenced by immunoSEQ multiplex PCR; TCRdb stores in-frame clones only, minus some. The table records 200,000 to 250,000 clones, roughly 10% of them present only once. The TCR was taken from a man younger than 30 in good health. Sequencing input: central memory CD4+ T cells from blood. The V call is TRBV21-1, the J call TRBJ2-7; no DNA check was done on the table's D call, TRBD2. TRBV21-1 is assigned pseudogene status. This CDR3 reads CASSIYLAGESDDEQYF. The DNA for the CDR3 is TGTGCCAGCAGCATATACCTAGCGGGAGAATCTGACGACGAGCAGTACTTC.